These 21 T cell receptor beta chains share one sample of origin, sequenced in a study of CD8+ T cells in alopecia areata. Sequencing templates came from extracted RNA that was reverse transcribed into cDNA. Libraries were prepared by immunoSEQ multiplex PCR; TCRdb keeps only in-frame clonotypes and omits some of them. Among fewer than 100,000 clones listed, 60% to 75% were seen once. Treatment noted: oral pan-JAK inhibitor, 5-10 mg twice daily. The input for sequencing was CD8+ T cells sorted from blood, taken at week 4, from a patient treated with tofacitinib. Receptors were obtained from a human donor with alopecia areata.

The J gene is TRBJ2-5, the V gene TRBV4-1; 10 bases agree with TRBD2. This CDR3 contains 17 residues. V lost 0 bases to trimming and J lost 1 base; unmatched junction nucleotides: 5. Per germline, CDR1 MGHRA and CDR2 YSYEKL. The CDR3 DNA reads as TGCGCCAGCAGCCAAGATGTGGTAGCGGGAGGCCAAGAGACCCAGTACTTC. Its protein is CASSQDVVAGGQETQYF.

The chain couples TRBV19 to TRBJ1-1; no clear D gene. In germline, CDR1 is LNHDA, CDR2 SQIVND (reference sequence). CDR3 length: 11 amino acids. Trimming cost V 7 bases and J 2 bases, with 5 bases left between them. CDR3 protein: CASIRNTEAFF. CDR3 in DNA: TGTGCCAGTATCCGCAACACTGAAGCTTTCTTT.

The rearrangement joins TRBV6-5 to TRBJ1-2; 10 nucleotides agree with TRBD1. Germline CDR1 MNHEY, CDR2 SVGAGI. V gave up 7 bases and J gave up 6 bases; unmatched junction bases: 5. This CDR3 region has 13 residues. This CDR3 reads CASTGQGTDGYTF. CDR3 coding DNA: TGTGCCAGCACGGGACAGGGGACGGATGGCTACACCTTC.

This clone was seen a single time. In DNA, the CDR3 is TGTGCCAGCAGTTGGTCCTGGACGGATCAGCCCCAGCATTTT. This sequence encodes CASSWSWTDQPQHF. The rearrangement uses TRBV28 and TRBJ1-5; D remains ambiguous. The CDR3 spans 14 residues. Trimming pared 4 bases from V and 5 bases from J, leaving 12 bases between. The germline gives CDR1 MDHEN, CDR2 SYDVKM.

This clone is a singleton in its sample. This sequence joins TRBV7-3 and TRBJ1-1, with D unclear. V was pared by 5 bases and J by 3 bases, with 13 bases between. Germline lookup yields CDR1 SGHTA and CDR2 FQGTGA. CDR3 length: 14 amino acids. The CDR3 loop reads CASSPTSLDTEAFF. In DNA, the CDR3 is TGTGCCAGCAGCCCCACCTCTTTGGACACTGAAGCTTTCTTT.

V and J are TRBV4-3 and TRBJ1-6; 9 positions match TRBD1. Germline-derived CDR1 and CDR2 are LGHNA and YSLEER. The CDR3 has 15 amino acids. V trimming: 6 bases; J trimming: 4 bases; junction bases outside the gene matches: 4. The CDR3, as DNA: TGCGCCAGCAGGAGGGACAGGGCATATAATTCACCCCTCCACTTT. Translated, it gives CASRRDRAYNSPLHF.

The CDR3 DNA is TGTGCCAGCAGCGTAGGTATGAGTGGGGAGCAGTACTTC. Its translation is CASSVGMSGEQYF. The V and J genes are TRBV9 and TRBJ2-7, with no clear D. V lost 0 bases to trimming and J lost 7 bases, with 11 bases between them. Germline V lookup: CDR1 SGDLS, CDR2 YYNGEE. CDR3 length equals 13 residues.

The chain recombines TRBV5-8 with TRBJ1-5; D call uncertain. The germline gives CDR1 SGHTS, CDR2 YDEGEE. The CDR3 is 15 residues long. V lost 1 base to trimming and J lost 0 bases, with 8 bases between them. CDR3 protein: CASSLLHGSNQPQHF. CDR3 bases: TGTGCCAGCAGCTTGTTGCACGGTAGCAATCAGCCCCAGCATTTT.

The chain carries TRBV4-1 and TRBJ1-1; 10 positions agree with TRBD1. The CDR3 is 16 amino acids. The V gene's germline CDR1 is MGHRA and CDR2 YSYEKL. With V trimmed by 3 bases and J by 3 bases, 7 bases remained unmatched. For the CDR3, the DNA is TGCGCCAGCAGCCAGGGGACAGGGGAGATTTACACTGAAGCTTTCTTT. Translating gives CASSQGTGEIYTEAFF.

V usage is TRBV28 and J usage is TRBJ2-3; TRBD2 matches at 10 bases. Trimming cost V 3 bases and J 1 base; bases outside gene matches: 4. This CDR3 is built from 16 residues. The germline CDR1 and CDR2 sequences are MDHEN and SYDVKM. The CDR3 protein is CASSLVTSGGTDTQYF. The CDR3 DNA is TGTGCCAGCAGTTTGGTTACTAGCGGGGGCACAGATACGCAGTATTTT.

The CDR3 is CASSYSRTGTYEQYF. The CDR3 DNA is TGTGCCAGCAGTTACTCTCGGACAGGCACCTACGAGCAGTACTTC. V usage is TRBV6-5 and J usage is TRBJ2-7; the match to TRBD1 covers 7 bases. This CDR3 contains 15 residues. Trimming at V came to 0 bases and at J to 2 bases, leaving 4 bases not matched to a gene. The germline V gene encodes CDR1 MNHEY and CDR2 SVGAGI.

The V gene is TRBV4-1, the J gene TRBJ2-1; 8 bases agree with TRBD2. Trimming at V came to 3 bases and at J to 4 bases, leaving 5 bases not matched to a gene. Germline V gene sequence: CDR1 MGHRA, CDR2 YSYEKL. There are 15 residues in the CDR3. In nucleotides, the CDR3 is TGCGCCAGCAGCCACGGCGGGAGGCCTTACAATGAGCAGTTCTTC. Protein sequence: CASSHGGRPYNEQFF.

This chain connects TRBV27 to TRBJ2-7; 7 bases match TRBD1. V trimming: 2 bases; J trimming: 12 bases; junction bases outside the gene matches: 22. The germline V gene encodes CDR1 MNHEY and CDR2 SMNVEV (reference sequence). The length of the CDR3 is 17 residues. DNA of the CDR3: TGTGCCAGCAGTTTACCCCCTCACCGAGGGGGCGCGGTTTATCTGTACTTC. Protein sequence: CASSLPPHRGGAVYLYF.

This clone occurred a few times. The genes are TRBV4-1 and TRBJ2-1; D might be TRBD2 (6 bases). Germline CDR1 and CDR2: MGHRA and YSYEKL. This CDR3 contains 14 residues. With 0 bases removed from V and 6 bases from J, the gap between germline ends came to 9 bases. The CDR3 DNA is TGCGCCAGCAGCCAAGATCGGGACTTCAATGAGCAGTTCTTC. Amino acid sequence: CASSQDRDFNEQFF.

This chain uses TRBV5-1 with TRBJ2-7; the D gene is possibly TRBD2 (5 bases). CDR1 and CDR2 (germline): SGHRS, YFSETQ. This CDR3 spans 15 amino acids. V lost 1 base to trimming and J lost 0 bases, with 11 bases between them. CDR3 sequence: CASSLFPEGSYEQYF. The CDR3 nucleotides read TGCGCCAGCAGCTTGTTCCCCGAGGGCTCCTACGAGCAGTACTTC.

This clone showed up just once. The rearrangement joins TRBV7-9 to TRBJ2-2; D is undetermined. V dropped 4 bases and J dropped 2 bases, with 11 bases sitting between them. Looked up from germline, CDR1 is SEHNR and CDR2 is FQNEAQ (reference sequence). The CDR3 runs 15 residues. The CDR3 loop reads CASSSRQANTGELFF. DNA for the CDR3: TGTGCCAGCAGCTCTAGACAAGCTAACACCGGGGAGCTGTTTTTT.

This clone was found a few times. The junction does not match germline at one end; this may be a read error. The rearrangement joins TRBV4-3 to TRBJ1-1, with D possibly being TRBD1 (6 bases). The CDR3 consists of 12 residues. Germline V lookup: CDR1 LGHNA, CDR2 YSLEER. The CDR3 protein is CASSQGRGQRVF. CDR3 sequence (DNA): TGCGCCAGCAGCCAAGGGCGAGGACAGCGCGTCTTT.

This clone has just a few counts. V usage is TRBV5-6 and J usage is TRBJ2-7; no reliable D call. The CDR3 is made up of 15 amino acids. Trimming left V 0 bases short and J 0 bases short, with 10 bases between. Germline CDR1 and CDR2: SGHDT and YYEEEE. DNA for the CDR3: TGTGCCAGCAGCTTGGGTTACAGTTTCTCCTACGAGCAGTACTTC. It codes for CASSLGYSFSYEQYF.

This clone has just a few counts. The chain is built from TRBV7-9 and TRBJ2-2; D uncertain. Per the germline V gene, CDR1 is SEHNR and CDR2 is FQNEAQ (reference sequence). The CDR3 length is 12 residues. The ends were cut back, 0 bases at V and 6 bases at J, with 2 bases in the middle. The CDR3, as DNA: TGTGCCAGCAGCTTAGCAGCCGGGGAGCTGTTTTTT. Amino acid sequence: CASSLAAGELFF.

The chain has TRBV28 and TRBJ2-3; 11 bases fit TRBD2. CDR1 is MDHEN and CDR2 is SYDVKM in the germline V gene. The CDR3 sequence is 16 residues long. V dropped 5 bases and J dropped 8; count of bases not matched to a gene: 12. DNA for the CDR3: TGTGCCAGCAGTCCCCGAACTAGCGGGAGTTCGGGTACGCAGTATTTT. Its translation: CASSPRTSGSSGTQYF.

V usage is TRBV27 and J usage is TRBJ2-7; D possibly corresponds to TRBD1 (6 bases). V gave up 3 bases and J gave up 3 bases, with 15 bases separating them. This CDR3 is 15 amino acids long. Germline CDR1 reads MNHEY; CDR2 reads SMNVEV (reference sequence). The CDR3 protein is CASSFFTGPNYEQYF. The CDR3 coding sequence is TGTGCCAGCAGTTTTTTTACAGGGCCAAACTACGAGCAGTACTTC.